The 32 T cell receptor beta chains below come from one sample, sequenced in a study of shared clonotypes between healthy human individuals. Clones were read by immunoSEQ multiplex PCR, and TCRdb kept only the in-frame ones, dropping some. Of hundreds of thousands of clones in the sample, approximately 95% are singletons; the top ten hold 0.095% to 0.14%. CD45RO-negative, CCR7-selected cells formed the naive CD8 fraction, which excluded terminally differentiated effector memory CD45RA+ cells. The sequenced sample was naive CD8+ T cells sorted from blood. The receptor set was obtained from a woman in her 30s in good health.

The V call is TRBV28, the J call TRBJ1-1; no firm D call. CDR3 length: 13 amino acids. CDR1 is MDHEN, CDR2 SYDVKM, per germline. V dropped 6 bases and J dropped 1 base, with 9 bases sitting between them. The CDR3 loop reads CASRRTPNTEAFF. DNA for the CDR3: TGTGCCAGCAGGCGGACCCCGAACACTGAAGCTTTCTTT.

The rearrangement joins TRBV28 to TRBJ1-5; a weak D match, TRBD1 (6 bases). The ends were cut back, 3 bases at V and 0 bases at J, with 9 bases in the middle. Germline V lookup: CDR1 MDHEN, CDR2 SYDVKM. CDR3 size: 15 residues. The CDR3 reads CASSLTGLSNQPQHF. The CDR3 DNA sequence: TGTGCCAGCAGTTTGACAGGACTTAGCAATCAGCCCCAGCATTTT.

This chain uses TRBV7-7 with TRBJ2-2; D not certain. The V and J ends lost 4 bases and 6 bases respectively, with 15 bases between them. CDR3 length: 15 residues. Germline V gene lookup returns CDR1 SSHAT and CDR2 FNYEAQ (reference sequence). The CDR3 loop is CASSSLLEGSGELFF. As DNA, the CDR3 is TGTGCCAGCAGCTCGCTTCTCGAAGGGTCCGGGGAGCTGTTTTTT. The complete variable domain, with remaining parts taken from reference TRBV7-7 and TRBJ2-2, reads GAGVSQSPRYKVTKRGQDVTLRCDPISSHATLYWYQQALGQGPEFLTYFNYEAQPDKSGLPSDRFSAERPEGSISTLTIQRTEQRDSAMYRCASSSLLEGSGELFFGEGSRLTVL.

The V and J genes are TRBV5-4 and TRBJ1-1, with D tentatively TRBD1 (6 bases). The CDR3 covers 15 residues. V was pared by 0 bases and J by 1 base, with 10 bases between. Per germline, CDR1 SGHNT and CDR2 YYREEE (reference sequence). In DNA form, the CDR3 reads TGTGCCAGCAGCTTGGACAGGGACACGAACACTGAAGCTTTCTTT. Protein: CASSLDRDTNTEAFF. Drawing the rest from reference TRBV5-4 and TRBJ1-1, the complete variable domain is ETGVTQSPTHLIKTRGQQVTLRCSSQSGHNTVSWYQQALGQGPQFIFQYYREEENGRGNFPPRFSGLQFPNYSSELNVNALELDDSALYLCASSLDRDTNTEAFFGQGTRLTVV.

The sample holds one count of this clone. The chain links TRBV4-1 to TRBJ2-1; D unresolved. This CDR3 has 17 amino acids. Germline CDR1 MGHRA, CDR2 YSYEKL. With 4 bases removed from V and 0 bases from J, the gap between germline ends came to 16 bases. CDR3 coding DNA: TGCGCCAGCAGCCTTCGACACGCCGATAGCTCCTACAATGAGCAGTTCTTC. Residues: CASSLRHADSSYNEQFF.

V and J are TRBV4-1 and TRBJ2-5; D is unresolved. The V end lost 5 bases, the J end lost 5 bases, and 9 bases lay between the germline ends. The germline V gene encodes CDR1 MGHRA and CDR2 YSYEKL. The CDR3 runs 12 residues. CDR3 coding DNA: TGCGCCAGCAGCTCAGATGGGGAGACCCAGTACTTC. It translates to CASSSDGETQYF.

The V and J genes are TRBV10-2 and TRBJ2-7; TRBD1 might be the D (6 bases). Looked up from germline, CDR1 is WSHSY and CDR2 is SAAADI. Trimming stripped 6 bases from V and 0 bases from J, with 15 bases between. The CDR3 spans 15 residues. The CDR3 is CASSVPEDSSYEQYF. The CDR3 DNA is TGCGCCAGCAGCGTTCCGGAGGACAGCTCCTACGAGCAGTACTTC.

Of note for this clone: Different DNA sequences within this sample yield the same CDR3. For the CDR3, the DNA is TGTGCCAGCAGTTTAGGGGACTCGTACAATGAGCAGTTCTTC. It yields the protein CASSLGDSYNEQFF. The V and J genes are TRBV27 and TRBJ2-1, with D maybe TRBD2 (6 bases). The V gene lost 2 bases and the J gene lost 4 bases, with 9 bases spanning the gap. Germline lookup yields CDR1 MNHEY and CDR2 SMNVEV (reference sequence). This CDR3 is 14 amino acids long.

This clone has only one observation. The chain is built from TRBV11-2 and TRBJ1-1, with D possibly matching TRBD1 (5 bases). Germline CDR1 SGHAT, CDR2 FQNNGV. Trimming cost V 2 bases and J 8 bases, with 9 bases left between them. The CDR3 spans 12 residues. DNA of the CDR3: TGTGCCAGCAGCTTACCGAGACAGGAAGCTTTCTTT. The encoded protein is CASSLPRQEAFF.

The sample holds one count of this clone. Here the CDR3 DNA reads TGCAGCGCCGCAAGTAGGGTGGCCACCGGGGAGCTGTTTTTT. Amino acids: CSAASRVATGELFF. The chain couples TRBV29-1 to TRBJ2-2; D gene unclear. The ends were cut back, 7 bases at V and 4 bases at J, with 16 bases in the middle. This CDR3 is built from 14 residues. Germline-derived CDR1 and CDR2 are SQVTM and ANQGSEA.

In DNA, the CDR3 is TGTGCCAGTAGTATTTGGGACCACAATGAGCAGTTCTTC. It translates to CASSIWDHNEQFF. J is TRBJ2-1 and V is TRBV19, with D perhaps TRBD1 or TRBD2 (5 bases each). Per the germline V gene, CDR1 is LNHDA and CDR2 is SQIVND (reference sequence). The CDR3 is 13 amino acids. V lost 3 bases and J 5 bases, leaving 8 bases between the germline ends.

CDR3 loop: CASSQWGQGAVGNTIYF. The CDR3 DNA reads as TGTGCCAGCAGCCAATGGGGACAGGGGGCGGTCGGAAACACCATATATTTT. The rearrangement uses TRBV7-2 and TRBJ1-3, with TRBD1 matching over 12 bases. V gave up 5 bases and J gave up 4 bases; unmatched junction bases: 9. CDR3 size: 17 residues. Germline V lookup: CDR1 SGHTA, CDR2 FQGNSA.

The rearrangement joins TRBV19 to TRBJ2-7, with D possibly being TRBD1 (5 bases). The CDR3 sequence is 12 residues long. Germline values: CDR1 LNHDA, CDR2 SQIVND (reference sequence). The germline V and J ends were trimmed by 9 bases and 3 bases, with 12 bases remaining between them. In DNA form, the CDR3 reads TGTGCCAGCAGGGATAACGTCTACGAGCAGTACTTC. Residues: CASRDNVYEQYF.

The chain is built from TRBV9 and TRBJ2-1; a weak D match, TRBD2 (5 bases). The CDR3 is 11 residues long. Trimming shortened V by 4 bases and J by 9 bases, and 8 bases separated the two germline ends. Germline V gene sequence: CDR1 SGDLS, CDR2 YYNGEE. The CDR3 loop is CASSISAEQFF. The CDR3, as DNA: TGTGCCAGCAGCATTAGCGCTGAGCAGTTCTTC.

V and J are TRBV10-1 and TRBJ1-1; D remains unclear. V was shortened by 3 bases and J by 0 bases, with 5 bases between the two germline ends. Germline V CDR1 and CDR2: WNHNN, SYGVQD (reference sequence). This CDR3 is built from 13 residues. CDR3 sequence (DNA): TGCGCCAGCAGTGATCGGTTGAACACTGAAGCTTTCTTT. Translation: CASSDRLNTEAFF.

Written as DNA, the CDR3 is TGTGCCAGTAGTATAGGGGTAGCGGGAGGAGGAGAGACCCAGTACTTC. Protein sequence: CASSIGVAGGGETQYF. V is TRBV19 and J is TRBJ2-5; 10 bases match TRBD2. Germline assignment: CDR1 LNHDA and CDR2 SQIVND (reference sequence). The CDR3 runs 16 residues. Unmatched junction bases numbered 6, after V lost 1 base and J lost 4 bases.

The chain is built from TRBV5-8 and TRBJ2-3; 16 bases are shared with TRBD2. The CDR3 loop spans 16 amino acids. V lost 3 bases to trimming and J lost 5 bases; unmatched junction nucleotides: 3. The germline CDR1 and CDR2 sequences are SGHTS and YDEGEE. CDR3 protein: CASSSGTSGRGDTQYF. The CDR3 DNA reads as TGTGCCAGCAGCTCCGGGACTAGCGGGAGGGGAGATACGCAGTATTTT.

This chain connects TRBV18 to TRBJ2-7; no clear D gene. The CDR3 spans 15 residues. The germline gives CDR1 KGHSH, CDR2 LQKENI. V lost 3 bases and J lost 2, with 14 bases in between. The CDR3 is CASSPPTAGTYEQYF. The CDR3 nucleotides are TGTGCCAGCTCACCCCCAACCGCAGGTACCTACGAGCAGTACTTC.

The CDR3 nucleotides read TGTGCCAGCAGCTTAGTTCACGGCCCCGGGAGGGTGCCCTACACTGAAGCTTTCTTT. Translation gives CASSLVHGPGRVPYTEAFF. The gene calls are TRBV7-9 and TRBJ1-1; D gene uncertain. Germline V CDR1 and CDR2: SEHNR, FQNEAQ (reference sequence). The length of the CDR3 is 19 residues. V was cut by 1 base and J by 3 bases, with 24 bases left in between.

The chain has TRBV2 and TRBJ2-7; TRBD2 might be the D (5 bases). Germline V gives CDR1 SNHLY, CDR2 FYNNEI. The CDR3 runs 15 residues. V lost 0 bases and J lost 4, with 13 bases in between. The CDR3 DNA follows: TGTGCCAGCAGTGAAGCAAGAGGGTCTGGGTACGAGCAGTACTTC. Its translation: CASSEARGSGYEQYF. Variable domain in full (rest from reference TRBV2 and TRBJ2-7): EPEVTQTPSHQVTQMGQEVILRCVPISNHLYFYWYRQILGQKVEFLVSFYNNEISEKSEIFDDQFSVERPDGSNFTLKIRSTKLEDSAMYFCASSEARGSGYEQYFGPGTRLTVT.

This clone came up once. V and J are TRBV9 and TRBJ2-1; 9 positions match TRBD1. The V gene's germline CDR1 is SGDLS and CDR2 YYNGEE. The V and J ends lost 3 bases and 8 bases, in that order; junction bases with no gene match: 3. The CDR3 has 13 amino acids. The CDR3 is CASSARQGDEQFF. The CDR3 DNA follows: TGTGCCAGCAGCGCCAGACAGGGGGATGAGCAGTTCTTC. Full variable domain (remainder filled in from reference TRBV9 and TRBJ2-1): DSGVTQTPKHLITATGQRVTLRCSPRSGDLSVYWYQQSLDQGLQFLIQYYNGEERAKGNILERFSAQQFPDLHSELNLSSLELGDSALYFCASSARQGDEQFFGPGTRLTVL.

The rearrangement joins TRBV7-8 to TRBJ2-7; 9 bases are a match to TRBD1. After removal of 5 bases from V and 5 bases from J, the junction contained 7 bases not matched to a gene. This CDR3 has 14 residues. Germline CDR1 and CDR2: SGHVS and FQNEAQ. This CDR3 reads CASSATGGSDEQYF. CDR3 nucleotides: TGTGCCAGCAGCGCAACAGGGGGCAGCGACGAGCAGTACTTC.

The chain is built from TRBV9 and TRBJ2-5, with D perhaps TRBD2 (6 bases). This CDR3 is 13 amino acids long. V lost 5 bases and J lost 3, with 11 bases in between. Germline CDR1 is SGDLS and CDR2 is YYNGEE. CDR3 region: CASRGGGEETQYF. CDR3 nucleotides: TGTGCCAGCAGGGGGGGAGGAGAAGAGACCCAGTACTTC.

This rearrangement joins TRBV4-1 to TRBJ2-1; D is perhaps TRBD1 (5 bases). Germline CDR1 MGHRA, CDR2 YSYEKL. The length of the CDR3 is 14 residues. V gave up 1 base and J gave up 5 bases, with 9 bases separating them. The CDR3 bases are TGCGCCAGCAGCCAAGGGGAAGGGGACAATGAGCAGTTCTTC. Protein product: CASSQGEGDNEQFF.

For this clone: A junction end diverges from the germline sequence, so it may reflect a read error. This chain uses TRBV6-6 with TRBJ2-5, with D maybe TRBD1 (6 bases). The V gene's germline CDR1 is MNHNY and CDR2 SVGAGI (reference sequence). CDR3 length: 12 amino acids. DNA of the CDR3: TGTGCCAGCAGCACCGGAAAGGGGGAATATCACTTC. Translation gives CASSTGKGEYHF.

The chain employs TRBV5-4 and TRBJ2-1; 9 nucleotides align to TRBD1. V trimming: 1 base; J trimming: 2 bases; junction bases outside the gene matches: 4. CDR1 is SGHNT, CDR2 YYREEE, per germline (reference sequence). The CDR3 runs 16 residues. CDR3 bases: TGTGCCAGCAGCTTGTCCGGGACAGGGCCCTACAATGAGCAGTTCTTC. This codes for CASSLSGTGPYNEQFF. The variable domain in full, completed from reference TRBV5-4 and TRBJ2-1, reads ETGVTQSPTHLIKTRGQQVTLRCSSQSGHNTVSWYQQALGQGPQFIFQYYREEENGRGNFPPRFSGLQFPNYSSELNVNALELDDSALYLCASSLSGTGPYNEQFFGPGTRLTVL.

As for this clone: At the DNA level, this CDR3 is encoded by other sequences in the same sample as well. The chain links TRBV5-1 to TRBJ1-1; D perhaps matches TRBD1 (6 bases). The germline V gene has CDR1 SGHRS and CDR2 YFSETQ. The V end was cut by 0 bases, the J end by 2 bases, with 8 bases between. The CDR3 extends over 14 amino acids. The CDR3 sequence is CASSLEGGNTEAFF. For the CDR3, the DNA is TGCGCCAGCAGCTTGGAAGGGGGAAACACTGAAGCTTTCTTT.

The chain combines TRBV28 with TRBJ2-7; tentative D call: TRBD1 (7 bases). V lost 7 bases, J lost 2 bases, and 18 bases lay in between. Per the germline V gene, CDR1 is MDHEN and CDR2 is SYDVKM. CDR3 length: 15 residues. CDR3 amino acids: CASKPTGTRPYEQYF. The CDR3 DNA sequence: TGTGCCAGCAAACCGACAGGGACTCGACCCTACGAGCAGTACTTC.

The chain carries TRBV7-2 and TRBJ2-1; TRBD2 agrees at 8 bases. With 6 bases clipped from V and 9 bases from J, the junction kept 16 bases outside the gene matches. This CDR3 is 16 amino acids long. Looked up from germline, CDR1 is SGHTA and CDR2 is FQGNSA. Written as DNA, the CDR3 is TGTGCCAGCAGTCTAGCGTTTCCAGCGGGAGCGCTTGAGCAGTTCTTC. Its protein product is CASSLAFPAGALEQFF.

The chain links TRBV25-1 to TRBJ1-2, with 12 bases lining up with TRBD1. The CDR3 extends over 14 amino acids. J gave up 8 bases and V 6 bases, and 7 bases lay outside the gene matches. Germline CDR1 is MGHDK and CDR2 is SYGVNS. In nucleotides, the CDR3 is TGTGCCAGCAGGGAGGGACAGGGGGCGAGAGGCTACACCTTC. Its translation is CASREGQGARGYTF.

This sequence joins TRBV19 and TRBJ1-2, with unresolved D. The germline V gene has CDR1 LNHDA and CDR2 SQIVND (reference sequence). With 3 bases removed from V and 5 bases from J, the gap between germline ends came to 10 bases. The CDR3 extends over 13 amino acids. Here the CDR3 DNA reads TGTGCCAGTAGTATCTCCAGAAAATATGGCTACACCTTC. Protein: CASSISRKYGYTF.

The J gene is TRBJ1-2, the V gene TRBV13; maybe TRBD1 (5 bases). CDR1 PRHDT and CDR2 FYEKMQ come from the germline V gene (reference sequence). The V end was cut by 5 bases, the J end by 6 bases, with 19 bases between. The CDR3 contains 15 residues. CDR3 sequence (DNA): TGTGCCAGCAGCAATCGGGACGTTCGATCTAATGGCTACACCTTC. This sequence encodes CASSNRDVRSNGYTF.